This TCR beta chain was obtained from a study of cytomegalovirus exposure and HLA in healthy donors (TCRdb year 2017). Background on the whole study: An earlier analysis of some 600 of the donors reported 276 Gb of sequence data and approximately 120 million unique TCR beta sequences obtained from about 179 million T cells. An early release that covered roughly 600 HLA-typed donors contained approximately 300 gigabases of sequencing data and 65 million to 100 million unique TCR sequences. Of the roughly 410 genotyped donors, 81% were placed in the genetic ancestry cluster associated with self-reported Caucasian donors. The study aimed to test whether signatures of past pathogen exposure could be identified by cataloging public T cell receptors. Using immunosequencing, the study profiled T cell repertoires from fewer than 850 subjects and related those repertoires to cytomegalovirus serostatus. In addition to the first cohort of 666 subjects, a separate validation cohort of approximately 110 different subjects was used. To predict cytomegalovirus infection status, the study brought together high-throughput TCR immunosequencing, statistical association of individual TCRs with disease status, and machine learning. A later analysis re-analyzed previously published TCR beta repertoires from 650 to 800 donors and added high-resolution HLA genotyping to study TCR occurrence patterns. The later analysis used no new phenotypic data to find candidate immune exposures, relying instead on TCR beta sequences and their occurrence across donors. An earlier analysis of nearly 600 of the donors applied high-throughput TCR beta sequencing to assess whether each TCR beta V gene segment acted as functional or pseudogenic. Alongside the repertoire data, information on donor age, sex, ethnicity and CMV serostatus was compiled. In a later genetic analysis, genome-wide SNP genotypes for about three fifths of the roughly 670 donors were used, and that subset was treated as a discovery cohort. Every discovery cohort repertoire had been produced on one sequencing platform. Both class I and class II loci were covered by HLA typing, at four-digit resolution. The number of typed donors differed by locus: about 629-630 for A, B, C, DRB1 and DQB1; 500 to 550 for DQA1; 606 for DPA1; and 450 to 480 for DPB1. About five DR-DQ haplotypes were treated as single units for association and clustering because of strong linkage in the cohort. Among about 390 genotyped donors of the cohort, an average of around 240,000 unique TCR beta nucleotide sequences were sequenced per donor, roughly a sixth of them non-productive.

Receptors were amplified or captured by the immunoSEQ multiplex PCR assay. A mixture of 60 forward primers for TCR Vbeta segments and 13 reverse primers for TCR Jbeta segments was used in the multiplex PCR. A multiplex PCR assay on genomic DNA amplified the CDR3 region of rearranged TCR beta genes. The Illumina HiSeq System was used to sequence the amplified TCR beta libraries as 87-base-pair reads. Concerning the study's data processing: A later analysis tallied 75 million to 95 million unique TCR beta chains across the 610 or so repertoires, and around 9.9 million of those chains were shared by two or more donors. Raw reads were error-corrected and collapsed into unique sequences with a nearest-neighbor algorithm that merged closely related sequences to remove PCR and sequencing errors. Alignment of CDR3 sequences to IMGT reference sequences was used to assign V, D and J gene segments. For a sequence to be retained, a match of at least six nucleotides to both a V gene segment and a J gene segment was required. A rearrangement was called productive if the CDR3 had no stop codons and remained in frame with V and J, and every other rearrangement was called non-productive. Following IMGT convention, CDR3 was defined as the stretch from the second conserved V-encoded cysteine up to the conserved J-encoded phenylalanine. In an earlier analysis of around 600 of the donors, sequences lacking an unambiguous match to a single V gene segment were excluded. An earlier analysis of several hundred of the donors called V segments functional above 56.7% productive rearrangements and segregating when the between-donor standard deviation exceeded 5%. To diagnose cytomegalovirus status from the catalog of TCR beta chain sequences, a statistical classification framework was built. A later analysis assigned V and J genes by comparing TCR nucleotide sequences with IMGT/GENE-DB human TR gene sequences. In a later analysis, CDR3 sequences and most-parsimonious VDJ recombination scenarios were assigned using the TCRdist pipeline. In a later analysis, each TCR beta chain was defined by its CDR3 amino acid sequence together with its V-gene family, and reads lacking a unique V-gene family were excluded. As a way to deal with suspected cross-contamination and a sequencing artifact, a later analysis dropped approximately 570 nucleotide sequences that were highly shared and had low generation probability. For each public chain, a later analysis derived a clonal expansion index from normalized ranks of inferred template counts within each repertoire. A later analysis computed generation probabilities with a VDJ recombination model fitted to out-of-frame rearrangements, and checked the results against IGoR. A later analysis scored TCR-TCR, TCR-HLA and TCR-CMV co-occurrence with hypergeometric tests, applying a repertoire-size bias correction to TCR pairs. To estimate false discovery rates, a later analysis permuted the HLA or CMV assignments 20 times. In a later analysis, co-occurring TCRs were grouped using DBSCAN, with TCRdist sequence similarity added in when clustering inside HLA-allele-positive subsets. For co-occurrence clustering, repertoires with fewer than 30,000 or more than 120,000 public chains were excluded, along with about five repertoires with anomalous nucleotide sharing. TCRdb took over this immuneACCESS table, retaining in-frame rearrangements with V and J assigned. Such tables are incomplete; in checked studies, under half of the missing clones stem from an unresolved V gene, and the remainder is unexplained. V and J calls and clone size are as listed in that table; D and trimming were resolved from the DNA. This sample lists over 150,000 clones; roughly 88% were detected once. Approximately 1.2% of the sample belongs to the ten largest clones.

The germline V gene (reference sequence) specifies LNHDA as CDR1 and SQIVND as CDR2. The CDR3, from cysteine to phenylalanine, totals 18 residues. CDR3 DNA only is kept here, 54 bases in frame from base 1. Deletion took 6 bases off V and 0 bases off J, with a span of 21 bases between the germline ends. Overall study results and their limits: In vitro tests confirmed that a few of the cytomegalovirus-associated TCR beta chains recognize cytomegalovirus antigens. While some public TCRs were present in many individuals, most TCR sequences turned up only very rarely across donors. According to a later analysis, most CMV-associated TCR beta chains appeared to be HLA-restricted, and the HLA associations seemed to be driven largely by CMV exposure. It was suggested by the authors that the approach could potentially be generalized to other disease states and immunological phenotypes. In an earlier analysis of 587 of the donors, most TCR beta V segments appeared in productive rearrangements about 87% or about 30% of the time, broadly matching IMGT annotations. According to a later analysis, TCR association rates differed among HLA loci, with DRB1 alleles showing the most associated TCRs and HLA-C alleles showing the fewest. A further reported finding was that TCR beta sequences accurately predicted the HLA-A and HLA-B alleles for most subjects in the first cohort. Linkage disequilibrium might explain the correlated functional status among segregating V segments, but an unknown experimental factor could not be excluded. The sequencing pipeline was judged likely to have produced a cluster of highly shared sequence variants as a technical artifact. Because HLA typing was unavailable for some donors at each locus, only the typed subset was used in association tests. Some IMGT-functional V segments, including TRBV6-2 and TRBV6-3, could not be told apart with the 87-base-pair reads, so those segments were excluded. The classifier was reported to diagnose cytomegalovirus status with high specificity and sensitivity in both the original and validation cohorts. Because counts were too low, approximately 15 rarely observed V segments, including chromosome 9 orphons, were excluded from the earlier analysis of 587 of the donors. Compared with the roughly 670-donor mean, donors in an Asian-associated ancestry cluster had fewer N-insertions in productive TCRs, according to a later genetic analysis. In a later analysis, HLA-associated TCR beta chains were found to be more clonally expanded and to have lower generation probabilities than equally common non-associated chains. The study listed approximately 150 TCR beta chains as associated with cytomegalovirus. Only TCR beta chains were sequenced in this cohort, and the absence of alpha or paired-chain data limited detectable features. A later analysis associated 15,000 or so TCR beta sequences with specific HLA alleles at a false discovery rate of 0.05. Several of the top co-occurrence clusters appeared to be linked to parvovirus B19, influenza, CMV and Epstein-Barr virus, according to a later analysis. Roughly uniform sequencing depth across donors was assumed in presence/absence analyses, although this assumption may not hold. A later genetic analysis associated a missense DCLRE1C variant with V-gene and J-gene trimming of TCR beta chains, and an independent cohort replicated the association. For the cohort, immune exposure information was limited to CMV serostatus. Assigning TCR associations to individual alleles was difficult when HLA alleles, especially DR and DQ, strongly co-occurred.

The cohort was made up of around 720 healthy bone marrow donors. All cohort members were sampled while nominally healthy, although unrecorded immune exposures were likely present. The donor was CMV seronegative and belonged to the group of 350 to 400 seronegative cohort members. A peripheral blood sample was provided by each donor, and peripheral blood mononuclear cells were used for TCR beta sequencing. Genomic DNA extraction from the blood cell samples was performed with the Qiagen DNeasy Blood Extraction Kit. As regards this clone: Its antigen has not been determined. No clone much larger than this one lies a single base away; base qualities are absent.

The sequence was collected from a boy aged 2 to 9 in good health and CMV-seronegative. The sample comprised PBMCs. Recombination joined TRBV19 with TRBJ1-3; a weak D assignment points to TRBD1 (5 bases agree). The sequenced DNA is TGTGCCAGTAGGGGGCGAGGGCGGGGAGCCGGCTCTGGAAACACCATATATTTT. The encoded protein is CASRGRGRGAGSGNTIYF.